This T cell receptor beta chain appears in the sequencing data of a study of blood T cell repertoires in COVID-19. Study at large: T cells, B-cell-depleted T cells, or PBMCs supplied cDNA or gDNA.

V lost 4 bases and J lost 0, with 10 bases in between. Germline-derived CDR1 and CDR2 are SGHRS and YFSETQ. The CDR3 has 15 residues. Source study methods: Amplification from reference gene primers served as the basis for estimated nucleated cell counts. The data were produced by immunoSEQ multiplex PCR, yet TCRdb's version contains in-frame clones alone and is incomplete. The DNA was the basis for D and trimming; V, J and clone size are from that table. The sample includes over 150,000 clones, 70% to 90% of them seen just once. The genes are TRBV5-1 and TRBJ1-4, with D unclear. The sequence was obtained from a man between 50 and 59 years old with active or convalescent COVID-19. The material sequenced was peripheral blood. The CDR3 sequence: CASSLARATNEKLFF. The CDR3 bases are TGCGCCAGCAGCCTAGCGAGAGCAACTAATGAAAAACTGTTTTTT. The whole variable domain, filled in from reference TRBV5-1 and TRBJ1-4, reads KAGVTQTPRYLIKTRGQQVTLSCSPISGHRSVSWYQQTPGQGLQFLFEYFSETQRNKGNFPGRFSGRQFSNSRSEMNVSTLELGDSALYLCASSLARATNEKLFFGSGTQLSVL.